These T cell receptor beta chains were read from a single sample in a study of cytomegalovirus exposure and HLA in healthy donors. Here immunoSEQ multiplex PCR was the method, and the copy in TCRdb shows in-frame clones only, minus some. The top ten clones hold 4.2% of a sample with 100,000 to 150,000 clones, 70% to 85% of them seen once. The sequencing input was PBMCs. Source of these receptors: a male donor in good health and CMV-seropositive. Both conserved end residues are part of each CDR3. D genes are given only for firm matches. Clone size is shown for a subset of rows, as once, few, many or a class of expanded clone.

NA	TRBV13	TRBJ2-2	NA	TGTGCCAGCAGCCGCACAGGCGCGGCGAACACCGGGGAGCTGTTTTTT	CASSRTGAANTGELFF
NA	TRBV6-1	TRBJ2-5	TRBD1	TGTGCCAGCGGGACAGGGCCCCAAGAGACCCAGTACTTC	CASGTGPQETQYF
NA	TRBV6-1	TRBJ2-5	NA	TGTGCCAGCCGGCAGGGGCCGGGGGAGACCCAGTACTTC	CASRQGPGETQYF
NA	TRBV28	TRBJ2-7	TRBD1	TGTGCCAGCGGAATACCGGGACAGGGATACGAGCAGTACTTC	CASGIPGQGYEQYF
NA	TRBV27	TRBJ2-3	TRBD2	TGTGCCAGCAGTTCCCTCGGGACTAGCGGGAAAAGCACAGATACGCAGTATTTT	CASSSLGTSGKSTDTQYF
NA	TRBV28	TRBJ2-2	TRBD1	TGTGCCAGCAGTTCACTGGGACAGGGGCGGGCCGGGGAGCTGTTTTTT	CASSSLGQGRAGELFF
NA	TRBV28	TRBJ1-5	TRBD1	TGTGCCAGCGACCTACAGGGGGCGAATCAGCCCCAGCATTTT	CASDLQGANQPQHF
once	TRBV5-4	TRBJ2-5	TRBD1	TGTGCCAGCAGCCTCGACAGGGGGAAAGAGACCCAGTACTTC	CASSLDRGKETQYF
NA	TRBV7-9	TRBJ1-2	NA	TGTGCCAGCAGCCCACCGGGCTCGCAGGGCCACTATGGCTACACCTTC	CASSPPGSQGHYGYTF
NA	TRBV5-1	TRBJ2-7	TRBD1	TGCGCCAGCAGCCACGGGACAGGGAGCTCCTACGAGCAGTACTTC	CASSHGTGSSYEQYF
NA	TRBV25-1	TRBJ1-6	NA	TGTGCCAGCAGGGAGGACAGCTCCTATAATTCACCCCTCCACTTT	CASREDSSYNSPLHF
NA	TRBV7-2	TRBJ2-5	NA	TGTGCCAGCAGCTTAGCCCCCCAGGGATCGGAGACCCAGTACTTC	CASSLAPQGSETQYF
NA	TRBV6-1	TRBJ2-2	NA	TGTGCCAGCAGTCGGGGGACCGGGGAGCTGTTTTTT	CASSRGTGELFF
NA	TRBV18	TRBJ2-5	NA	TGTGCCAGCTCCCCAGGGGCAGGAGAGACCCAGTACTTC	CASSPGAGETQYF
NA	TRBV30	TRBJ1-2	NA	TGTGCCTGTAGCACAACTAACTATGGCTACACCTTC	CACSTTNYGYTF
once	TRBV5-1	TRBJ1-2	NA	TGCGCCAGCAGCTCGGAGGTGGGGGCATCGGTCTATGGCTACACCTTC	CASSSEVGASVYGYTF
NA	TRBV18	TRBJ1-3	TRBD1	TGTGCCAGCTCACGACTGGGACAGGGATCCTCCTCTGGAAACACCATATATTTT	CASSRLGQGSSSGNTIYF
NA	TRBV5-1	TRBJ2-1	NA	TGCGCCAGCAGCTTGTGGCAGTACAATGAGCAGTTCTTC	CASSLWQYNEQFF
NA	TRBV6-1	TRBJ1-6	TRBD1	TGTGCCAGCAGTCCTGCCGGGACAGCCAATTCACCCCTCCACTTT	CASSPAGTANSPLHF
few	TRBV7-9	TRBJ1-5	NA	TGTGCCAGCAGCTTGTGGAGACCCCACGCTGGTGGCAATCAGCCCCAGCATTTT	CASSLWRPHAGGNQPQHF
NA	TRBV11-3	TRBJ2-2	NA	TGTGCCAGCAGCTTTTCAATCGGCGGGGAGCTGTTTTTT	CASSFSIGGELFF
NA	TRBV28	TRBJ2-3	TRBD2	TGTGCCAGCAGATCTAGCGGGAGCCATACGCAGTATTTT	CASRSSGSHTQYF
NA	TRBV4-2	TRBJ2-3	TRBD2	TGTGCCAGCAGCCGGGCTAGCGGGGGGGCGTTAACAGATACGCAGTATTTT	CASSRASGGALTDTQYF
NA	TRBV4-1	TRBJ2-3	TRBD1	TGCGCCAGCAGCCAAGTCAGGGGGCTGGCAGATACGCAGTATTTT	CASSQVRGLADTQYF
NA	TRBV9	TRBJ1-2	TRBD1	TGTGCCAGCAGCGTAGAACGGGACAGTTATGGCTACACCTTC	CASSVERDSYGYTF
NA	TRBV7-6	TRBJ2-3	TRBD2	TGTGCCAGCACCCCGAGAAGGACTAGCGGGCGAGATACGCAGTATTTT	CASTPRRTSGRDTQYF
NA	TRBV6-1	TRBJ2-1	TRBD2	TGTGCCAGCAGTGAACTTAGCGGGGGGGCTTCGTACAATGAGCAGTTCTTC	CASSELSGGASYNEQFF
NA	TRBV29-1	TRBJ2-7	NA	TGCAGCGTCGGGATGGCATGGGAGCAGTACTTC	CSVGMAWEQYF
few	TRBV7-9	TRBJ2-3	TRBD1	TGTGCCAGCAGCCGCGGGACAGGGTGGGGAGATACGCAGTATTTT	CASSRGTGWGDTQYF
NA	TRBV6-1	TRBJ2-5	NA	TGTGCCAGCAGTGGGGCCAGCTCGGTCACCTCATACTTC	CASSGASSVTSYF
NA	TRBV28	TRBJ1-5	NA	TGTGCCAGCAGTTCCCTCACTGCTGAGCCCCAGCATTTT	CASSSLTAEPQHF
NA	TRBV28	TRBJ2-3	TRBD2	TGTGCCAGCAGGACTCCCGCTGGCGGGGGGGCTGTCACAGATACGCAGTATTTT	CASRTPAGGGAVTDTQYF
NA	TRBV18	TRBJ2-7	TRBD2	TGTGCCAGCTCACCTTGGTCAGGCGGGAGGGAATACGAGCAGTACTTC	CASSPWSGGREYEQYF
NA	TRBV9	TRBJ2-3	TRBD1	TGTGCCACCCAACCGGGACAGAGCACAGATACGCAGTATTTT	CATQPGQSTDTQYF
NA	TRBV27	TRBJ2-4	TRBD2	TGTGCCAGCAGTTCTTTAGCGGGGGGCCCAAACAGTCAGTACTTC	CASSSLAGGPNSQYF
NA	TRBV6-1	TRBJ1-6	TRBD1	TGTGCCAGCAGTAGTTTAGGACAGGCCAATTCACCCCTCCACTTT	CASSSLGQANSPLHF
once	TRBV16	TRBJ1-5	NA	TGTGCCAGCAGCCAAGCCAAACAGGACAATCAGCCCCAGCATTTT	CASSQAKQDNQPQHF
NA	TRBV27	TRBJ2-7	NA	TGTGCCAGCAGTTTATTCGCCGCGGGAAGAGGCGAGCAGTACTTC	CASSLFAAGRGEQYF
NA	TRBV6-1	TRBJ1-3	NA	TGTGCCAGCAAGAAGAGTTTCGACTCTGGAAACACCATATATTTT	CASKKSFDSGNTIYF
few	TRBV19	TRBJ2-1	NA	TGTGCCAGTAGTATCCACTTAGGGGGCTCCTACAATGAGCAGTTCTTC	CASSIHLGGSYNEQFF
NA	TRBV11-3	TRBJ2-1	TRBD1	TGTGCCAGCAGCTTAACGACCGGGACAGGGGCGGGCAATGAGCAGTTCTTC	CASSLTTGTGAGNEQFF
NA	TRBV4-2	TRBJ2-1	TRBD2	TGTGCCAGCAGCCAAGAGGGGCCCGGGTCGCGGGAGAAGCGGAATGAGCAGTTCTTC	CASSQEGPGSREKRNEQFF
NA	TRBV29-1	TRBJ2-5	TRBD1	TGCAGCTTCTGGGTGGGGACAGGCGAGGAGACCCAGTACTTC	CSFWVGTGEETQYF
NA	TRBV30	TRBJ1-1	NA	TGTGCCTGTGTACGTAGTTCATTGAACACTGAAGCTTTCTTT	CACVRSSLNTEAFF
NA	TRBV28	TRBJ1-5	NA	TGTGCCAGCAAGCGGGACGGGGGGCAGCCCCAGCATTTT	CASKRDGGQPQHF
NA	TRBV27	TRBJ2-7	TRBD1	TGTGCCAGCAGACAAAAGGGCCAGGGGGCCTACGAGCAGTACTTC	CASRQKGQGAYEQYF
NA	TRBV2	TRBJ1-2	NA	TGTGCCAGCATCCACCGGGGGGGACTTGATGGCTACACCTTC	CASIHRGGLDGYTF
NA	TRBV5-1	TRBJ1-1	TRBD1	TGCGCCAGCAGCGGACAGGGGGCCAACACTGAAGCTTTCTTT	CASSGQGANTEAFF
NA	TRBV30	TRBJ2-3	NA	TGTGCCTGGAGACTGGGGGGGGCTAGCACAGATACGCAGTATTTT	CAWRLGGASTDTQYF
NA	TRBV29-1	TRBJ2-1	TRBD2	TGCAGCGTCAGGCTAGCGGAGGCTTCCTCCTACAATGAGCAGTTCTTC	CSVRLAEASSYNEQFF
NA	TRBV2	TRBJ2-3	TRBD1	TGTGCCAGCAAGGGGGGACAGGGCACAGATACGCAGTATTTT	CASKGGQGTDTQYF
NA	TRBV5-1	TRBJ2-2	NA	TGCGCCAGCAGCTTGGAGGCGCGAACTATCACCGGGGAGCTGTTTTTT	CASSLEARTITGELFF
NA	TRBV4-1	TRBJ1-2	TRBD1	TGCGCCAGCAGCCAAAGGACAGGGGAATATGGCTACACCTTC	CASSQRTGEYGYTF